The sample holds a few counts of the clone carrying this T cell receptor beta chain. Its antigen is undetermined. The V and J ends lost 4 bases and 6 bases, in that order; junction bases with no gene match: 9. The CDR3 is made up of 15 amino acids. CDR1 PRHDT and CDR2 FYEKMQ come from the germline V gene (reference sequence). Unique molecular identifiers were present in the TCR beta cDNA libraries. Each batch of roughly 0.9 to 10 million T cells produced a few hundred thousand cDNA molecules. TCRdb called the PCR reads again in MiXCR, with one record for every CDR3 protein. The sample yields approximately 730,000 distinct CDR3 sequences, 25% to 30% seen once. The sample is drawn from a study of post-analysis software for immune sequencing data. Study context: Recorded subtypes: relapsing-remitting, secondary progressive, progressive-relapsing; some patients unannotated. Study-wide points: A significant reduction in normalized Chao1 diversity was observed in multiple sclerosis patients versus controls. TRBV5-6, TRBV5-1 and TRBV20-1 were among four or five TRBV segments more frequent in patients than controls.

Sequenced sample: blood. V and J are TRBV13 and TRBJ1-2; 9 bases line up with TRBD1. This clonotype originated in a girl aged 5 to 17 with multiple sclerosis. The CDR3 nucleotides are TGTGCCAGCAGCTCTCGTGGAGACAGGGGGGATGGCTACACCTTC. Translation gives CASSSRGDRGDGYTF. The whole variable domain, filled in from reference TRBV13 and TRBJ1-2, reads AAGVIQSPRHLIKEKRETATLKCYPIPRHDTVYWYQQGPGQDPQFLISFYEKMQSDKGSIPDRFSAQQFSDYHSELNMSSLELGDSALYFCASSSRGDRGDGYTFGSGTRLTVV.